The clone carrying this T cell receptor (beta chain) was seen only a few times. In germline, CDR1 is MNHEY, CDR2 SVGAGI. The CDR3 runs to 14 residues. V was cut by 5 bases and J by 4 bases, with 11 bases left in between. It was with a sample-barcoded 5' primer and a J-beta primer mix that a second PCR of roughly 7 to 12 cycles was run. TCRdb redid the calling of the 5' RACE reads with MiXCR, one entry per CDR3 protein. Of 780,000 or so distinct CDR3 sequences in the sample, 25% were seen once. This specimen belongs to a study of blood T cells in healthy people across ages. Separately, the same data were catalogued under a study of T cells of mothers and their children.

The sequencing sample was made of blood. This sequence was found in a boy aged 5-17 years in good health. This rearrangement joins TRBV6-5 to TRBJ2-2; weak D call: TRBD1 (6 bases). Here the CDR3 reads CASSNGQTTGELFF. DNA of the CDR3: TGTGCCAGCAGTAACGGACAGACCACCGGGGAGCTGTTTTTT.